Listed below are T cell receptor beta chains from one sample, sequenced in a study of T cells after yellow fever vaccination. TCRdb used MiXCR to reprocess the 5' RACE reads, holding one entry per CDR3 protein. Here the sample spans 400,000 to 450,000 distinct CDR3 sequences, roughly 20% being singletons. The starting material was PBMCs, obtained before the yellow fever booster vaccination. Receptors were obtained from a man aged 18-30 years who received the YFV17D yellow fever vaccine. The CDR3 runs from the conserved cysteine through the conserved F or W. Fields, in order: V gene, J gene, D gene, clone size, CDR3 protein, CDR3 DNA. A D gene is named only where the DNA matches it firmly. Clone size is given for some rows only: seen once, a few or many times, or a class if the clone is expanded.

TRBV5-1	TRBJ2-6	NA	NA	CASSSTGTGANVLTF	TGCGCCAGCAGCTCAACAGGGACAGGGGCCAACGTCCTGACTTTC
TRBV12-3/TRBV12-4	TRBJ1-2	NA	few	CASSTERFYGYTF	TGTGCCAGCAGTACGGAGCGTTTCTATGGCTACACCTTC
TRBV4-2	TRBJ2-3	TRBD2	few	CASSQESRTSTQYF	TGTGCCAGCAGCCAAGAGAGTCGGACTAGTACGCAGTATTTT
TRBV15	TRBJ2-3	NA	few	CATSRDRETTDTQYF	TGTGCCACCAGCAGAGATAGAGAAACCACAGATACGCAGTATTTT
TRBV20-1	TRBJ2-1	TRBD1	many	CSAPLRDRGNNEQFF	TGCAGTGCTCCACTCCGGGACAGGGGGAACAATGAGCAGTTCTTC
TRBV5-1	TRBJ1-6	NA	many	CASSLAGRSPLHF	TGCGCCAGCAGCTTGGCGGGGCGATCACCCCTCCACTTT
TRBV18	TRBJ2-2	NA	few	CASSPEQAQNTGELFF	TGTGCCAGCTCACCAGAACAGGCGCAGAACACCGGGGAGCTGTTTTTT
TRBV7-8	TRBJ2-7	NA	NA	CASTERIFRDEQYF	TGTGCCAGCACCGAAAGGATCTTTCGGGACGAGCAGTACTTC
TRBV6-2/TRBV6-3	TRBJ2-4	NA	NA	CASSLTRLTKNIQYF	TGTGCCAGCAGCCTCACCAGGTTGACCAAAAACATTCAGTACTTC
TRBV21-1	TRBJ1-5	NA	few	CASRKDSHVPLNQPQHF	TGTGCCAGCAGGAAAGACAGCCATGTGCCTCTAAATCAGCCCCAGCATTTT
TRBV6-6	TRBJ2-1	TRBD1	NA	CASSYGAGGPSGYNEQFF	TGTGCCAGCAGTTACGGGGCAGGGGGCCCGTCGGGTTACAATGAGCAGTTCTTC
TRBV7-9	TRBJ1-6	NA	NA	CATNRDGTSPLHF	TGTGCCACCAACCGGGACGGGACCTCACCCCTCCACTTT
TRBV12-3/TRBV12-4	TRBJ2-1	TRBD2	NA	CASSLLLGLAGKEQFF	TGTGCCAGCAGTTTACTCCTTGGACTAGCGGGGAAAGAGCAGTTCTTC
TRBV18	TRBJ1-6	TRBD1	NA	CASSSGTGSKGASPLHF	TGTGCCAGCTCATCCGGGACAGGGAGTAAGGGTGCTTCACCCCTCCACTTT
TRBV7-2	TRBJ2-2	NA	few	CASSLPGRRTGELFF	TGTGCCAGCAGCTTACCGGGCAGGCGCACCGGGGAGCTGTTTTTT
TRBV4-1	TRBJ2-3	NA	NA	CASSPRPGSPDTQYF	TGCGCCAGCAGCCCCAGACCAGGGAGCCCAGATACGCAGTATTTT
TRBV5-1	TRBJ1-3	NA	few	CASSWGPGRVGNTIYF	TGCGCCAGCAGCTGGGGTCCGGGACGGGTCGGAAACACCATATATTTT
TRBV6-2/TRBV6-3	TRBJ1-1	NA	NA	CASSYGRGSTEAFF	TGTGCCAGCAGTTACGGTCGGGGGAGCACTGAAGCTTTCTTT
TRBV29-1	TRBJ1-1	NA	NA	CSVEGPQPGAFF	TGCAGCGTTGAAGGCCCTCAACCGGGAGCTTTCTTT
TRBV4-3	TRBJ2-3	NA	few	CASSPLGRAVDTQYF	TGCGCCAGCAGCCCCCTAGGCAGGGCGGTAGATACGCAGTATTTT
TRBV20-1	TRBJ1-6	NA	few	CSARGTRGSPLHF	TGCAGTGCGCGGGGGACTCGAGGTTCACCCCTCCACTTT
TRBV7-2	TRBJ2-4	NA	NA	CASSLVGGGLTTEENIQYF	TGTGCCAGCAGCTTAGTTGGAGGGGGCCTGACGACTGAAGAAAACATTCAGTACTTC
TRBV12-2	TRBJ2-1	NA	NA	CASRVAGKYNEQFF	TGTGCAAGTCGGGTAGCGGGGAAATACAATGAGCAGTTCTTC
TRBV28	TRBJ2-3	TRBD2	few	CASSLGGVSGGMTDTQYF	TGTGCCAGCAGTTTAGGGGGCGTTAGCGGGGGGATGACAGATACGCAGTATTTT
TRBV5-1	TRBJ1-1	NA	many	CASSFAGFTEAFF	TGCGCCAGCAGCTTTGCAGGCTTCACTGAAGCTTTCTTT
TRBV7-9	TRBJ2-3	NA	few	CASSYQGSTQYF	TGTGCCAGCAGTTACCAGGGGTCTACGCAGTATTTT
TRBV12-3/TRBV12-4	TRBJ2-5	NA	many	CASSFSETQYF	TGTGCCAGCAGTTTTTCGGAGACCCAGTACTTC
TRBV10-3	TRBJ2-3	NA	few	CAIRTDAGGDTQYF	TGTGCCATCAGGACAGACGCCGGGGGAGATACGCAGTATTTT
TRBV7-3	TRBJ2-1	TRBD2	few	CASTYSGGSSYNEQFF	TGTGCCAGCACCTATAGCGGGGGGAGCTCCTACAATGAGCAGTTCTTC
TRBV12-3/TRBV12-4	TRBJ1-6	TRBD1	few	CASRRDRGYSPLHF	TGTGCCAGCAGAAGGGACAGGGGTTACTCACCCCTCCACTTT
TRBV12-3/TRBV12-4	TRBJ2-1	TRBD1	NA	CASSLRGFYNEQFF	TGTGCCAGCAGTCTCAGGGGGTTTTACAATGAGCAGTTCTTC
TRBV6-4	TRBJ1-4	TRBD1	NA	CASSDSPGQGEKLFF	TGTGCCAGCAGTGACTCCCCGGGACAGGGGGAAAAACTGTTTTTT
TRBV4-3	TRBJ2-1	NA	NA	CASSQVASSNEQFF	TGCGCCAGCAGCCAAGTTGCGAGTTCCAATGAGCAGTTCTTC
TRBV12-3/TRBV12-4	TRBJ1-5	TRBD1	NA	CASSPPGTGLGNQPQHF	TGTGCCAGCAGTCCCCCTGGGACAGGGCTTGGCAATCAGCCCCAGCATTTT
TRBV29-1	TRBJ2-1	NA	NA	CSVVRTVRRDEQFF	TGCAGCGTTGTTCGGACAGTTAGGCGTGATGAGCAGTTCTTC
TRBV12-3/TRBV12-4	TRBJ2-6	NA	few	CASSRDTNSGANVLTF	TGTGCCAGCAGTCGGGACACCAACTCTGGGGCCAACGTCCTGACTTTC
TRBV12-5	TRBJ2-1	NA	few	CASGWSSSYNEQFF	TGTGCTAGTGGTTGGTCCAGCTCCTACAATGAGCAGTTCTTC
TRBV6-2/TRBV6-3	TRBJ2-2	TRBD2	NA	CASSYGLADTGELFF	TGTGCCAGCAGTTACGGCCTAGCGGACACCGGGGAGCTGTTTTTT
TRBV18	TRBJ2-3	NA	few	CASSPAPRGTDTQYF	TGTGCCAGCTCACCGGCCCCCCGGGGCACAGATACGCAGTATTTT
TRBV5-5	TRBJ2-5	TRBD2	NA	CASSFGGAGGQETQYF	TGTGCCAGCAGCTTTGGTGGAGCGGGGGGCCAAGAGACCCAGTACTTC
TRBV27	TRBJ2-3	NA	few	CASSLLRGFSTDTQYF	TGTGCCAGCAGTTTACTGCGGGGCTTTAGCACAGATACGCAGTATTTT
TRBV10-3	TRBJ2-3	TRBD2	few	CAISESGASTDTQYF	TGTGCCATCAGTGAGAGCGGGGCTAGCACAGATACGCAGTATTTT
TRBV7-2	TRBJ2-1	NA	few	CASSFEGWYNEQFF	TGTGCCAGCAGCTTTGAGGGGTGGTACAATGAGCAGTTCTTC
TRBV4-3	TRBJ2-1	TRBD2	few	CASSQAPGLAGKGQFF	TGCGCCAGCAGCCAAGCGCCGGGACTAGCGGGGAAGGGGCAGTTCTTC
TRBV12-3/TRBV12-4	TRBJ1-4	NA	NA	CASSPGRGHEKLFF	TGTGCCAGCAGCCCCGGTCGGGGACATGAAAAACTGTTTTTT
TRBV6-1	TRBJ1-5	TRBD1	NA	CASSEDRGNLQPQHF	TGTGCCAGCAGCGAGGACAGGGGGAATCTTCAGCCCCAGCATTTT
TRBV29-1	TRBJ1-2	NA	few	CSVEDHQRYYGYTF	TGCAGCGTTGAAGATCACCAGAGGTACTATGGCTACACCTTC
TRBV29-1	TRBJ1-2	NA	NA	CSVTGTNYGYTF	TGCAGCGTTACTGGAACTAACTATGGCTACACCTTC
TRBV3-1	TRBJ1-1	TRBD1	few	CASSSTAGGRNTEAFF	TGTGCCAGCAGCTCTACAGCAGGGGGTAGGAACACTGAAGCTTTCTTT
TRBV12-3/TRBV12-4	TRBJ1-6	NA	NA	CASSNDGSPLHF	TGTGCCAGCAGTAACGACGGGTCACCCCTCCACTTT
TRBV7-7	TRBJ2-5	NA	NA	CASASSRLPPETQYF	TGTGCTAGCGCCTCGTCGAGGTTACCCCCAGAGACCCAGTACTTC
TRBV7-9	TRBJ1-1	NA	few	CASSLPRTQAFF	TGTGCCAGCAGCTTACCGCGGACGCAAGCTTTCTTT
TRBV5-1	TRBJ1-1	NA	many	CASSPGAGTEAFF	TGCGCCAGCAGTCCAGGGGCAGGCACTGAAGCTTTCTTT
TRBV20-1	TRBJ2-3	NA	few	CSARDLSPDTQYF	TGCAGTGCTAGAGATTTGTCCCCAGATACGCAGTATTTT